There are a few counts of the clone carrying this T cell receptor (beta chain). Its antigen is unknown. In TCRdb, the 5' RACE reads were re-called with MiXCR into one record per CDR3 protein. The data hold around 110,000 distinct CDR3 sequences, with around 15% observed a single time. Trimming took 1 base from V and 4 from J; bases not matched to a gene: 5. CDR3 length: 16 residues. Germline values: CDR1 LGHNA, CDR2 YNFKEQ. The data derive from a study of T-cell memory formation after mild COVID-19. Regarding the study as a whole: Clones shrinking from day 15 to 85 showed even CD4/CD8 mixes; later expanders tilted CD4+. Certain responding clones were present in pre-infection memory, suggesting participation of cross-reactive memory.

The sample comprised PBMCs or a T cell subset sorted from them (not recorded which). The rearrangement links TRBV4-2 to TRBJ2-5, with 11 bases fitting TRBD2. The TCR comes from an adult woman who had mild COVID-19 (a few samples of this study predate the infection). Cell type and time point are not known. This CDR3 reads CASSQVGLAGGETQYF. CDR3 in DNA: TGTGCCAGCAGCCAAGTTGGGCTAGCGGGAGGAGAGACCCAGTACTTC.